This T cell receptor (beta chain) is from a study of blood T cell repertoires in COVID-19. Background on the study: Nucleic acid was either cDNA or gDNA, and it came from T cells, B-cell-depleted T cells, or PBMCs.

Repertoires were generated with immunoSEQ multiplex PCR, while TCRdb's copy carries only in-frame clones and drops some. The sample contains some 190,000 clones, more than 70% of which appear only once. The CDR3 length is 14 residues. The chain has TRBV21-1 and TRBJ2-3; the DNA was not used to check the table's D call, TRBD2. TRBV21-1 is a listed pseudogene. The clonotype originates from a woman aged 80 or older with active or convalescent COVID-19. Sequencing was carried out using peripheral blood. CDR3 protein: CASSPRTSGDTQYF. The CDR3 coding sequence is TGTGCCAGCAGCCCCCGGACTAGCGGAGATACGCAGTATTTT.